The subject of this entry is one TCR beta chain. Its matching antigen is unknown. This entry comes from a study of regulatory T cells in long-lasting Graves disease. Study-wide background: More than 5 years of antithyroid drugs with positive TSH receptor antibodies defined persistent Graves' disease. General study results and limits: New patients shared some 980 public clonotypes, and persistent patients shared more, with under 3,500. The analysis examined peripheral blood only and excluded thyroid tissue.

CDR3 length equals 14 residues. Between the trimmed V and J ends, which lost 5 bases and 0 bases, there was a span of 13 bases. CDR1 is GTSNPN, CDR2 SVGIG, per germline (reference sequence). The authors built TCR beta libraries using iRepertoire HTBI primers and Arm-PCR of CDR3 regions. TCRdb called the multiplex PCR reads again in MiXCR, with one record for every CDR3 protein. In the table there are 400,000 to 500,000 distinct CDR3 sequences, less than 25% of which are singletons. Regarding time point: persistent/refractory GD, antithyroid drugs over 5 years with positive TRAb. The TCR library used RNA extracted from PBMCs. Patients hailed from an endocrinology department in Xi'an, China.

The input for sequencing was peripheral blood mononuclear cells (PBMCs), taken when the disease was refractory, from a patient treated with antithyroid drugs. This clonotype was obtained from a female donor with Graves disease. This chain joins TRBV30 and TRBJ1-1; D not resolved. CDR3 protein: CAWSKGRMNTEAFF. The CDR3, as DNA: TGTGCCTGGTCGAAGGGCAGGATGAACACTGAAGCTTTCTTT.